These 6 T cell receptor beta chains were all obtained from the same sample, sequenced in a study of cytomegalovirus exposure and HLA in healthy donors. The PCR ran on 60 Vbeta and 13 Jbeta primers. The assay was immunoSEQ multiplex PCR, and TCRdb's table has in-frame clones only and misses some. The sample lists about 130,000 clones, around three quarters occurring once. Sequenced sample: PBMCs. The receptors derive from a man younger than 45 in good health and CMV-seropositive.

The V call is TRBV5-1, the J call TRBJ2-3; D uncertain. The CDR3 has 14 amino acids. Germline CDR1 is SGHRS and CDR2 is YFSETQ. V lost 0 bases to trimming and J lost 2 bases, with 7 bases between them. The CDR3 DNA is TGCGCCAGCAGCTTGGAAGCGAACACAGATACGCAGTATTTT. Translated, it gives CASSLEANTDTQYF.

The J gene is TRBJ1-5, the V gene TRBV9; tentative D call: TRBD1 (5 bases). CDR1 and CDR2 from the germline V gene are SGDLS and YYNGEE. With 2 bases removed from V and 1 base from J, the gap between germline ends came to 7 bases. The CDR3 runs 14 residues. CDR3 sequence reads: CASSVGQSNQPQHF. The CDR3 coding sequence is TGTGCCAGCAGCGTGGGGCAAAGCAATCAGCCCCAGCATTTT.

The chain joins TRBV6-5 to TRBJ1-2; D call uncertain. The length of the CDR3 is 14 residues. Between the trimmed V and J ends, which lost 6 bases and 7 bases, there was a span of 18 bases. Germline-derived CDR1 and CDR2 are MNHEY and SVGAGI. CDR3 in DNA: TGTGCCAGCAGGCTGGGAGGCGGACCAAGTGGCTACACCTTC. It is translated as CASRLGGGPSGYTF.

The sample holds one count of this clone. V gene TRBV6-5 combines with J gene TRBJ2-6; D unresolved. The V gene's germline CDR1 is MNHEY and CDR2 SVGAGI. The CDR3 has 14 amino acids. V was trimmed by 6 bases and J by 1 base, leaving 7 bases between them. CDR3 sequence (DNA): TGTGCCAGCAGCCGAGAATCTGGGGCCAACGTCCTGACTTTC. It yields the protein CASSRESGANVLTF.

This clone was found once. The V and J genes are TRBV7-3 and TRBJ1-2; D might be TRBD1 (5 bases). V shed 5 bases and J shed 6 bases, with 22 bases lying between them. Germline CDR1 SGHTA, CDR2 FQGTGA. This CDR3 is built from 16 residues. CDR3 residues: CASSPTLVTGLNGYTF. CDR3 in DNA: TGTGCCAGCAGCCCAACATTGGTTACAGGTCTTAATGGCTACACCTTC.

The V and J genes are TRBV18 and TRBJ1-1; 8 positions match TRBD1. The V segment lost 1 base and the J segment 6 bases; nucleotides outside the gene matches: 10. CDR1 and CDR2 (germline): KGHSH, LQKENI. CDR3 length: 16 amino acids. The CDR3 is CASSPREDRVGAEAFF. CDR3 sequence (DNA): TGTGCCAGCTCACCACGGGAGGACAGGGTGGGGGCTGAAGCTTTCTTT.